These T cell receptor beta chains were read from a single sample in a study of shared clonotypes between healthy human individuals. TCRdb's table, derived via immunoSEQ multiplex PCR, lists solely in-frame clones and lacks some. The sample has around 2,100,000 clones, about 95% seen once. The source material was naive CD8+ T cells sorted from blood. Receptors originate from a man younger than 35 in good health. CDR3s include the opening cysteine and the closing phenylalanine or tryptophan. Each record gives: CDR3 protein, CDR3 DNA, J gene, D gene, clone size, V gene. A D gene is named only where the DNA matches it firmly. Clone size is stated in some rows and not others, as once, few, many or a class when expanded.

CDR3 protein: CASSPDPWETQYF; CDR3 DNA: TGTGCCAGCAGCCCGGATCCGTGGGAGACCCAGTACTTC; J gene: TRBJ2-5; D gene: NA; clone size: NA; V gene: TRBV6-5
CDR3 protein: CASSLGLAGGRNEQFF; CDR3 DNA: TGTGCCAGCAGCCTGGGACTAGCGGGTGGCAGGAATGAGCAGTTCTTC; J gene: TRBJ2-1; D gene: TRBD2; clone size: NA; V gene: TRBV5-6
CDR3 protein: CASRSTGAEGYTF; CDR3 DNA: TGTGCCAGCAGGTCGACAGGGGCGGAGGGCTACACCTTC; J gene: TRBJ1-2; D gene: TRBD1; clone size: NA; V gene: TRBV9
CDR3 protein: CASSPFSWEGRDTQYF; CDR3 DNA: TGTGCCAGCAGCCCCTTCTCTTGGGAGGGCCGGGATACGCAGTATTTT; J gene: TRBJ2-3; D gene: TRBD2; clone size: NA; V gene: TRBV7-9
CDR3 protein: CASSPLVGSSYEQYF; CDR3 DNA: TGTGCCAGCTCACCACTGGTCGGAAGCTCCTACGAGCAGTACTTC; J gene: TRBJ2-7; D gene: NA; clone size: NA; V gene: TRBV18
CDR3 protein: CASSHPRGLSGELFF; CDR3 DNA: TGTGCCAGCTCACACCCAAGAGGGTTGTCCGGGGAGCTGTTTTTT; J gene: TRBJ2-2; D gene: NA; clone size: NA; V gene: TRBV18
CDR3 protein: CASSFRQGSSYEQYF; CDR3 DNA: TGTGCCAGCAGCTTTCGACAGGGGAGCTCCTACGAGCAGTACTTC; J gene: TRBJ2-7; D gene: TRBD1; clone size: NA; V gene: TRBV7-9
CDR3 protein: CALRWGNEQFF; CDR3 DNA: TGTGCCTTAAGGTGGGGCAATGAGCAGTTCTTC; J gene: TRBJ2-1; D gene: NA; clone size: NA; V gene: TRBV28
CDR3 protein: CASSLLQGAQNIQYF; CDR3 DNA: TGCGCCAGCAGCCTCCTACAGGGGGCTCAAAACATTCAGTACTTC; J gene: TRBJ2-4; D gene: TRBD1; clone size: NA; V gene: TRBV4-1
CDR3 protein: CASSLYRGVDQPQHF; CDR3 DNA: TGTGCCAGCAGTTTGTACAGGGGAGTGGATCAGCCCCAGCATTTT; J gene: TRBJ1-5; D gene: TRBD1; clone size: NA; V gene: TRBV27
CDR3 protein: CASSLTGQVLTEAFF; CDR3 DNA: TGTGCCAGCAGTTTGACAGGGCAGGTTCTCACTGAAGCTTTCTTT; J gene: TRBJ1-1; D gene: TRBD1; clone size: NA; V gene: TRBV6-6
CDR3 protein: CASSLAGDWYEQYF; CDR3 DNA: TGTGCCAGCAGCTTGGCCGGGGACTGGTACGAGCAGTACTTC; J gene: TRBJ2-7; D gene: NA; clone size: NA; V gene: TRBV5-6
CDR3 protein: CASSPGGEDTEAFF; CDR3 DNA: TGTGCCAGCAGTCCCGGGGGCGAGGACACTGAAGCTTTCTTT; J gene: TRBJ1-1; D gene: NA; clone size: NA; V gene: TRBV6-5
CDR3 protein: CASSLTVNYGYTF; CDR3 DNA: TGTGCCAGCAGCCTCACCGTTAACTATGGCTACACCTTC; J gene: TRBJ1-2; D gene: NA; clone size: once; V gene: TRBV6-5